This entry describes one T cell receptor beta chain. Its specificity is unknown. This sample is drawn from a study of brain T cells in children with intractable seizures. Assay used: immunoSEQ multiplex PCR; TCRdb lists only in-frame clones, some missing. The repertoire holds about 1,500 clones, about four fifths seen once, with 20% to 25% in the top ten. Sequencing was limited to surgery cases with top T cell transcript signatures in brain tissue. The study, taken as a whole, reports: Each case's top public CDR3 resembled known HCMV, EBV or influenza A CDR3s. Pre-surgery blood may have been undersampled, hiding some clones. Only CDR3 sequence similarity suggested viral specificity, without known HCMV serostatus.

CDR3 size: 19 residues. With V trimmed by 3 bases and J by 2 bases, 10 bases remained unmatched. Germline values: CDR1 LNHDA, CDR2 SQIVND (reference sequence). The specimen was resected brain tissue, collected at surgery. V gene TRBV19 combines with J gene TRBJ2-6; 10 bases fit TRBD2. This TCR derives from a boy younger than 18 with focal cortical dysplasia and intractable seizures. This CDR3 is CASSILLAGSSAGANVLTF. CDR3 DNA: TGTGCCAGTAGTATTTTACTAGCGGGGTCTTCGGCTGGGGCCAACGTCCTGACTTTC.